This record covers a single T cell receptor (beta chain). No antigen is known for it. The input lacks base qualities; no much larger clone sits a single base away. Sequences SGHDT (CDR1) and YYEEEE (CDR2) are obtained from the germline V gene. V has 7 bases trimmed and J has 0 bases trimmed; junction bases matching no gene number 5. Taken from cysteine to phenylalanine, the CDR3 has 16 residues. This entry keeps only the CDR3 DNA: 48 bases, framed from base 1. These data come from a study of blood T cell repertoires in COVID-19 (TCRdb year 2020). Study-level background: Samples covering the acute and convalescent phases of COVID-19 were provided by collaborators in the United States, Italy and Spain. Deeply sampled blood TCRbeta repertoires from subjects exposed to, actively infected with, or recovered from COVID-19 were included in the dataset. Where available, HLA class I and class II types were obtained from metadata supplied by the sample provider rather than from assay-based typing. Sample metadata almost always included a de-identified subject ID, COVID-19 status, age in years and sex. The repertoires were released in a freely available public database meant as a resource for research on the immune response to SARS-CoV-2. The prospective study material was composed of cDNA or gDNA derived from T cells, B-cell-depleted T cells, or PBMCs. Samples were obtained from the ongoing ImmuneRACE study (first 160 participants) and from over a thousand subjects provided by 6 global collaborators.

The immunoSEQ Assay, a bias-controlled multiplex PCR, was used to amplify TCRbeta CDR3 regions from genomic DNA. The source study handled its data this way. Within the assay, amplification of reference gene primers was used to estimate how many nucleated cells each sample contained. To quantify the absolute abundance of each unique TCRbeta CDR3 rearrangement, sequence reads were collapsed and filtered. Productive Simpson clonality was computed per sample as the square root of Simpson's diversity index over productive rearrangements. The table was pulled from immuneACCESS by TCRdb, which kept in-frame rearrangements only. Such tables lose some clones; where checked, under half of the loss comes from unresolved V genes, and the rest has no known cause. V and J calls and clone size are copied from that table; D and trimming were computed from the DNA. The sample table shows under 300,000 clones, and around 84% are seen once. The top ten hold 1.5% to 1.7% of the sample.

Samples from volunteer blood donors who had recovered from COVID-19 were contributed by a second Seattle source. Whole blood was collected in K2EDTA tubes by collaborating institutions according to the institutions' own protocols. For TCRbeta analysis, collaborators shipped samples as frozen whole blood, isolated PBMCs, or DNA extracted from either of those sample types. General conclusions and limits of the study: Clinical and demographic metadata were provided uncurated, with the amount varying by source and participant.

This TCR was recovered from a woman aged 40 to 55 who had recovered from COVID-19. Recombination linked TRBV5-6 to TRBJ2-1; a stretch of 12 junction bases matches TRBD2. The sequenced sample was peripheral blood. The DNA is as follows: TGTGCCAGCGCTAGCGGGGGGGCCCGCTCCTACAATGAGCAGTTCTTC. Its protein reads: CASASGGARSYNEQFF.